The 30 T cell receptor beta chains below all came from one sample that was sequenced in a study of tumor-infiltrating lymphocytes in localized non-small cell lung cancer. The method was immunoSEQ multiplex PCR; TCRdb's version includes in-frame clones alone and lacks a portion of them. The table records over 10,000 clones, around 81% of them present only once. What was sequenced was lung tumor tissue. The origin of the receptors is a human donor with non-small cell lung cancer.

CDR3 region: CASSRPGLAGVEFF. Written as DNA, the CDR3 is TGTGCCAGCAGCAGACCGGGACTAGCGGGAGTTGAGTTCTTC. V and J are TRBV27 and TRBJ2-1; TRBD2 matches at 14 bases. Germline CDR1 and CDR2: MNHEY and SMNVEV (reference sequence). CDR3 size: 14 residues. V shed 6 bases, J shed 14 bases, and the junction held 9 bases outside the gene matches.

The chain recombines TRBV7-2 with TRBJ1-4; tentatively, D is TRBD1 (5 bases). The CDR3 length is 16 residues. Germline V CDR1 and CDR2: SGHTA, FQGNSA. V lost 2 bases and J 8 bases, leaving 18 bases between the germline ends. This CDR3 is CASSLIWDFEQEKLFF. The CDR3 coding sequence is TGTGCCAGCAGCTTAATTTGGGACTTCGAACAAGAAAAACTGTTTTTT.

The chain couples TRBV9 to TRBJ2-5; 10 positions match TRBD2. Losses at the gene ends were 5 bases for V and 2 bases for J; bases not matched to a gene: 6. CDR3 length: 15 residues. Germline V gives CDR1 SGDLS, CDR2 YYNGEE. CDR3 amino acids: CASSRTSGSQETQYF. Written as DNA, the CDR3 is TGTGCCAGCAGTCGGACTAGCGGAAGTCAAGAGACCCAGTACTTC.

The count of this clone is one. The chain is built from TRBV29-1 and TRBJ2-1; 13 bases line up with TRBD2. The CDR3 length is 15 residues. The V gene's germline CDR1 is SQVTM and CDR2 ANQGSEA. After removal of 6 bases from V and 9 bases from J, the junction contained 11 bases not matched to a gene. CDR3 DNA sequence: TGCAGCGTGGCGCAGACTAGCGGGAGGAGGGGTGAGCAGTTCTTC. This codes for CSVAQTSGRRGEQFF.

The rearrangement links TRBV10-2 to TRBJ1-2; the D is unclear. Germline V gene sequence: CDR1 WSHSY, CDR2 SAAADI. The CDR3 is 13 amino acids. Trimming took 6 bases from V and 4 from J, leaving 12 bases between them. CDR3 protein: CASSPGIFYGYTF. As DNA, the CDR3 is TGCGCCAGCAGCCCCGGGATCTTCTATGGCTACACCTTC.

V usage is TRBV6-6 and J usage is TRBJ2-2; D gene uncertain. The germline CDR1 and CDR2 sequences are MNHNY and SVGAGI (reference sequence). The V end was cut by 2 bases, the J end by 5 bases, with 6 bases between. The CDR3 totals 13 residues. CDR3 region: CASSYPSTGELFF. In nucleotides, the CDR3 is TGTGCCAGCAGTTACCCCAGTACCGGGGAGCTGTTTTTT.

V usage is TRBV5-1 and J usage is TRBJ2-5; tentatively, D is TRBD2 (5 bases). Germline V gene lookup returns CDR1 SGHRS and CDR2 YFSETQ. The V and J ends lost 1 base and 2 bases respectively, with 18 bases between them. The CDR3 contains 17 residues. CDR3 protein: CASSLSPSGLRQETQYF. Written as DNA, the CDR3 is TGCGCCAGCAGCTTGTCCCCTTCAGGACTTAGACAAGAGACCCAGTACTTC.

The J gene is TRBJ2-7, the V gene TRBV19; D possibly corresponds to TRBD1 (6 bases). The V end was cut by 6 bases, the J end by 6 bases, with 21 bases between. The CDR3 contains 15 residues. The germline CDR1 and CDR2 sequences are LNHDA and SQIVND (reference sequence). CDR3 loop: CASSLHTGYGAEQYF. The CDR3 nucleotides are TGTGCCAGTAGCCTACACACAGGGTACGGGGCCGAGCAGTACTTC.

This chain connects TRBV28 to TRBJ1-3, with D tentatively TRBD1 (6 bases). Germline assignment: CDR1 MDHEN and CDR2 SYDVKM. The CDR3 spans 14 residues. V shed 6 bases and J shed 5 bases, with 14 bases lying between them. The CDR3 nucleotides read TGTGCCAGCAGAACTATCAGGGGAAGAAACACCATATATTTT. Residues: CASRTIRGRNTIYF.

The V and J genes are TRBV5-6 and TRBJ2-5; D gene uncertain. The CDR3 runs to 15 residues. Germline V gene lookup returns CDR1 SGHDT and CDR2 YYEEEE. The germline V and J ends were trimmed by 1 base and 0 bases, with 10 bases remaining between them. The CDR3 here is CASSLKDRHQETQYF. CDR3 coding DNA: TGTGCCAGCAGCTTGAAAGACCGTCACCAAGAGACCCAGTACTTC.

This rearrangement joins TRBV19 to TRBJ2-5; D is ambiguous. Trimming took 4 bases from V and 2 from J, leaving 2 bases between them. This CDR3 has 11 amino acids. Per germline, CDR1 LNHDA and CDR2 SQIVND (reference sequence). DNA of the CDR3: TGTGCCAGTAGTAAACAAGAGACCCAGTACTTC. Translation: CASSKQETQYF.

The V and J genes are TRBV7-2 and TRBJ2-1, with no clear D. The CDR3 runs to 13 residues. Germline V gene data show CDR1 as SGHTA and CDR2 as FQGNSA. V was shortened by 5 bases and J by 9 bases, with 14 bases between the two germline ends. CDR3 coding DNA: TGTGCCAGCAGCCCCCGTGCCCGGCGTGAGCAGTTCTTC. Its protein is CASSPRARREQFF. Full variable domain (remainder filled in from reference TRBV7-2 and TRBJ2-1): GAGVSQSPSNKVTEKGKDVELRCDPISGHTALYWYRQSLGQGLEFLIYFQGNSAPDKSGLPSDRFSAERTGGSVSTLTIQRTQQEDSAVYLCASSPRARREQFFGPGTRLTVL.

The chain is built from TRBV19 and TRBJ1-5; 7 bases align to TRBD1. This CDR3 has 15 residues. The V gene end was trimmed by 5 bases and the J gene end by 7 bases; junction bases not matched to a gene: 11. CDR1 and CDR2 (germline): LNHDA, SQIVND (reference sequence). The CDR3 sequence is CASSALLGGGQPQHF. In DNA, the CDR3 is TGTGCCAGTAGTGCCCTCTTAGGGGGCGGGCAGCCCCAGCATTTT.

This rearrangement joins TRBV5-1 to TRBJ2-5; D ambiguous. The germline gives CDR1 SGHRS, CDR2 YFSETQ. Trimming cost V 3 bases and J 0 bases, with 12 bases left between them. The CDR3 is 15 amino acids. The CDR3 DNA reads TGCGCCAGCAGCTCTGGGGTCTTAAACCAAGAGACCCAGTACTTC. Protein: CASSSGVLNQETQYF.

V gene TRBV28 combines with J gene TRBJ2-7; D unresolved. The ends were cut back, 10 bases at V and 7 bases at J, with 11 bases in the middle. CDR3 length equals 10 residues. CDR1 is MDHEN and CDR2 is SYDVKM in the germline V gene. The CDR3 DNA sequence: TGTGCCACCAGCCGAGTTGAGCAGTACTTC. Translation: CATSRVEQYF.

This chain connects TRBV29-1 to TRBJ1-2; the D gene is possibly TRBD1 (5 bases). CDR1 is SQVTM, CDR2 ANQGSEA, per germline. The CDR3 is 11 residues long. V was trimmed by 7 bases and J by 6 bases, leaving 12 bases between them. The CDR3, as DNA: TGCAGCGCAATAGCAGGGAATGGCTACACCTTC. Protein sequence: CSAIAGNGYTF. Full variable domain (outside the CDR3, taken from reference TRBV29-1 and TRBJ1-2): SAVISQKPSRDICQRGTSLTIQCQVDSQVTMMFWYRQQPGQSLTLIATANQGSEATYESGFVIDKFPISRPNLTFSTLTVSNMSPEDSSIYLCSAIAGNGYTFGSGTRLTVV.

The chain carries TRBV6-5 and TRBJ2-1; D possibly corresponds to TRBD2 (6 bases). There are 14 residues in the CDR3. Germline CDR1 and CDR2: MNHEY and SVGAGI. Trimming took 5 bases from V and 4 from J, leaving 12 bases between them. DNA of the CDR3: TGTGCCAGCAGTCCCGGGACTCTATACAATGAGCAGTTCTTC. Its protein product is CASSPGTLYNEQFF.

The chain's CDR3 is CASSSYRTSGRSPYEQYF. CDR3 in DNA: TGTGCCAGCAGTTCCTATAGGACTAGCGGGAGATCCCCATACGAGCAGTACTTC. V is TRBV28 and J is TRBJ2-7, with 13 bases identical to TRBD2. The CDR3 runs 18 residues. From germline, CDR1 is MDHEN and CDR2 SYDVKM. V shed 4 bases and J 4 bases; nucleotides not matched to a gene: 13.

The rearrangement links TRBV18 to TRBJ2-5; D perhaps matches TRBD1 (6 bases). This CDR3 region has 14 residues. Germline loops: CDR1 KGHSH, CDR2 LQKENI. The V and J ends lost 2 bases and 4 bases respectively, with 11 bases between them. The CDR3 spells CASSPTDSGETQYF. As DNA, the CDR3 is TGTGCCAGCTCACCAACGGACAGTGGAGAGACCCAGTACTTC.

This clone was recorded once. The chain employs TRBV7-9 and TRBJ1-4; D is undetermined. The CDR3 sequence is 18 residues long. V was shortened by 5 bases and J by 0 bases, with 19 bases between the two germline ends. CDR1 SEHNR and CDR2 FQNEAQ come from the germline V gene (reference sequence). CDR3 DNA sequence: TGTGCCAGCAGCCTGGTGTTCGCAGCCTTCGCAACTAATGAAAAACTGTTTTTT. The encoded protein is CASSLVFAAFATNEKLFF.

Only one count was recorded for this clone. As DNA, the CDR3 is TGTGCCAGCTCACCATCTCGAGGCGCCCCCTACGAGCAGTACGTC. It is translated as CASSPSRGAPYEQYV. The rearrangement links TRBV18 to TRBJ2-7; unclear D gene. V gave up 2 bases and J gave up 2 bases, with 13 bases separating them. The CDR3 loop spans 15 amino acids. CDR1 KGHSH and CDR2 LQKENI come from the germline V gene.

The gene calls are TRBV10-2 and TRBJ1-5; D remains ambiguous. This CDR3 comprises 13 residues. V lost 0 bases to trimming and J lost 4 bases, with 4 bases between them. Per the germline V gene, CDR1 is WSHSY and CDR2 is SAAADI. The CDR3 coding sequence is TGCGCCAGCAGTGAGTCAGCAAATCAGCCCCAGCATTTT. Translated: CASSESANQPQHF.

This rearrangement joins TRBV5-1 to TRBJ2-5; TRBD2 is a possible D gene (5 bases). Per the germline V gene, CDR1 is SGHRS and CDR2 is YFSETQ. Deletions cut 4 bases from V and 5 bases from J, with 12 bases between. This CDR3 contains 13 residues. As DNA, the CDR3 is TGCGCCAGCAGCGGGAGCGAAGGGGAGACCCAGTACTTC. Translated, it gives CASSGSEGETQYF.

The rearrangement links TRBV10-3 to TRBJ1-1; TRBD1 agrees at 9 bases. The V gene end was trimmed by 6 bases and the J gene end by 5 bases; junction bases not matched to a gene: 4. Per germline, CDR1 ENHRY and CDR2 SYGVKD. The CDR3 covers 13 residues. Here the CDR3 reads CAIRQGAYTEAFF. The CDR3 nucleotides are TGTGCCATCAGACAGGGGGCGTATACTGAAGCTTTCTTT.

This chain connects TRBV7-6 to TRBJ1-3, with D possibly being TRBD1 (6 bases). The germline V gene has CDR1 SGHVS and CDR2 FNYEAQ. There are 15 residues in the CDR3. The V and J ends lost 5 bases and 3 bases respectively, with 14 bases between them. CDR3 in amino acids: CASSHVGGDGNTIYF. The DNA for the CDR3 is TGTGCCAGCAGCCATGTAGGGGGGGATGGAAACACCATATATTTT.

The chain has TRBV2 and TRBJ2-2; 9 nucleotides align to TRBD1. CDR3 length: 15 amino acids. CDR1 and CDR2 (germline): SNHLY, FYNNEI. The J segment lost 2 bases and the V segment lost 7 bases, leaving 5 bases of the junction unmatched. The CDR3 DNA reads TGTGCCAGCATCCGGGACAGGGCTAACACCGGGGAGCTGTTTTTT. The encoded protein is CASIRDRANTGELFF.

V is TRBV6-5 and J is TRBJ2-4, with a possible D match to TRBD1 (6 bases). V gave up 4 bases and J gave up 0 bases, with 10 bases separating them. Per the germline V gene, CDR1 is MNHEY and CDR2 is SVGAGI. This CDR3 has 15 amino acids. This CDR3 is CASSSQQGAKNIQYF. The CDR3 region has the DNA TGTGCCAGCAGTTCTCAACAGGGAGCCAAAAACATTCAGTACTTC.

V gene TRBV18 combines with J gene TRBJ2-4; 10 bases map to TRBD1. Germline values: CDR1 KGHSH, CDR2 LQKENI. With V trimmed by 2 bases and J by 7 bases, 2 bases remained unmatched. The CDR3 runs 14 residues. CDR3 DNA: TGTGCCAGCTCACCAGCGGGACAGGGGAACATTCAGTACTTC. Translating it yields CASSPAGQGNIQYF.

The gene calls are TRBV21-1 and TRBJ1-5. TRBV21-1 constitutes a pseudogene. This CDR3 comprises 20 residues. DNA for the CDR3: TGTGCCAGCAGCAAAGATCCCATGGGACTGCTCCCTAGTGGCAATCAGCCCCAGCATTTT. It translates to CASSKDPMGLLPSGNQPQHF.

The rearrangement uses TRBV19 and TRBJ2-4; a weak D match, TRBD1 (6 bases). The CDR3 consists of 16 residues. Trimming removed 3 bases at V and 0 bases at J, with 12 bases between. Germline-derived CDR1 and CDR2 are LNHDA and SQIVND (reference sequence). CDR3 residues: CASSIGGVLAKNIQYF. For the CDR3, the DNA is TGTGCCAGTAGTATTGGGGGCGTCTTAGCCAAAAACATTCAGTACTTC.